The source of this TCR beta chain is a study of T cell responses to AZD1222 COVID-19 vaccine. Study-level points and caveats: Only six individuals given AZD1222 were seropositive at baseline. Every sample of the repertoires postdated the peak T cell response.

Assay used: immunoSEQ multiplex PCR; TCRdb lists only in-frame clones, some missing. The repertoire holds 150,000 or so clones, with approximately 90% as singletons. On this clone: The antigen is not known.

Trimming took 1 base from V and 5 from J, leaving 8 bases between them. The CDR3 spans 14 residues. Germline CDR1 LGHNA, CDR2 YSLEER. The sequencing here drew on peripheral blood, taken on day 0 of AZD1222 vaccination. V gene TRBV4-3 combines with J gene TRBJ2-2; no definite D call. The TCR originated in an adult in good health. In DNA, the CDR3 is TGCGCCAGCAGCCAAGGGGAAGAGACCGGGGAGCTGTTTTTT. Its protein is CASSQGEETGELFF.